The 25 T cell receptor beta chains below all came from one sample that was sequenced in a study of fetal regulatory T cell absence and autoimmunity. Generated by immunoSEQ multiplex PCR, the TCRdb table keeps only in-frame clones and is missing some. The table shows around 100,000 clones, with 60% to 80% occurring only once. Material: pancreas tissue. The receptors were sampled from a male donor with IPEX syndrome.

This chain links TRBV30 with TRBJ2-1, with 8 bases identical to TRBD1. CDR1 and CDR2 from the germline V gene are GTSNPN and SVGIG (reference sequence). With 5 bases clipped from V and 2 bases from J, the junction kept 11 bases outside the gene matches. There are 16 residues in the CDR3. The CDR3 here is CAWENRDRLPYNEQFF. The CDR3 DNA reads TGTGCCTGGGAGAACCGGGACAGGTTACCCTACAATGAGCAGTTCTTC.

J is TRBJ2-3 and V is TRBV11-2; D may correspond to TRBD1 or TRBD2 (5 bases each). The V end lost 4 bases, the J end lost 1 base, and 9 bases lay between the germline ends. The V gene's germline CDR1 is SGHAT and CDR2 FQNNGV. CDR3 length: 14 amino acids. The CDR3 reads CASSWGTRTDTQYF. CDR3 nucleotides: TGTGCCAGCAGCTGGGGGACCCGCACAGATACGCAGTATTTT. Variable domain in full (rest from reference TRBV11-2 and TRBJ2-3): EAGVAQSPRYKIIEKRQSVAFWCNPISGHATLYWYQQILGQGPKLLIQFQNNGVVDDSQLPKDRFSAERLKGVDSTLKIQPAKLEDSAVYLCASSWGTRTDTQYFGPGTRLTVL.

V gene TRBV5-6 combines with J gene TRBJ2-7; 9 bases map to TRBD1. Germline lookup yields CDR1 SGHDT and CDR2 YYEEEE. The CDR3 contains 17 residues. Trimming removed 2 bases from V and 5 bases from J; junction bases left unmatched: 14. CDR3: CASSFSIYRDRAHEQYF. CDR3 DNA sequence: TGTGCCAGCAGCTTTTCCATTTACCGGGACAGGGCCCACGAGCAGTACTTC.

V usage is TRBV7-2 and J usage is TRBJ1-1; no clear D gene. Germline assignment: CDR1 SGHTA and CDR2 FQGNSA. V lost 2 bases and J 0 bases, leaving 10 bases between the germline ends. The CDR3 loop spans 15 amino acids. The CDR3 protein is CASSLSPFLNTEAFF. The CDR3 region has the DNA TGTGCCAGCAGCTTATCCCCATTCCTGAACACTGAAGCTTTCTTT.

This clone occurred once. The V call is TRBV5-5, the J call TRBJ2-1, with TRBD2 as a possible D gene (6 bases). This CDR3 is 16 amino acids long. CDR1 is SGHKS, CDR2 YYEKEE, per germline (reference sequence). The ends were cut back, 1 base at V and 2 bases at J, with 13 bases in the middle. CDR3 in amino acids: CASSLRFVAAYNEQFF. The DNA of the CDR3 is TGTGCCAGCAGCTTGCGGTTCGTAGCGGCCTACAATGAGCAGTTCTTC.

The chain has TRBV7-2 and TRBJ1-2; 9 bases line up with TRBD1. The germline gives CDR1 SGHTA, CDR2 FQGNSA. This CDR3 has 14 residues. V shed 3 bases, J shed 3 bases, and the junction held 2 bases outside the gene matches. The CDR3 DNA sequence: TGTGCCAGCAGCTTCCGGGACAGGGACTATGGCTACACCTTC. Translation gives CASSFRDRDYGYTF.

CDR3 region: CSARDTYEQYF. For the CDR3, the DNA is TGCAGTGCTAGGGACACCTACGAGCAGTACTTC. The rearrangement joins TRBV20-1 to TRBJ2-7, with a weak D call TRBD1 (5 bases). The CDR3 has 11 amino acids. Per the germline V gene, CDR1 is DFQATT and CDR2 is SNEGSKA (reference sequence). The V gene lost 3 bases and the J gene lost 2 bases, with 5 bases spanning the gap.

The chain is built from TRBV25-1 and TRBJ2-3; D possibly corresponds to TRBD2 (7 bases). The CDR3 has 16 residues. Looked up from germline, CDR1 is MGHDK and CDR2 is SYGVNS. V lost 1 base to trimming and J lost 7 bases, with 18 bases between them. The CDR3 coding sequence is TGTGCCAGCAGTGAATGGGGGCGGGGGAGTCCCCATACGCAGTATTTT. Translating gives CASSEWGRGSPHTQYF. Complete variable domain (other parts from reference TRBV25-1 and TRBJ2-3): EADIYQTPRYLVIGTGKKITLECSQTMGHDKMYWYQQDPGMELHLIHYSYGVNSTEKGDLSSESTVSRIRTEHFPLTLESARPSHTSQYLCASSEWGRGSPHTQYFGPGTRLTVL.

This clone has more than one count but fewer than ten. V gene TRBV7-2 combines with J gene TRBJ2-7; D might be TRBD2 (6 bases). Per germline, CDR1 SGHTA and CDR2 FQGNSA. This CDR3 spans 13 amino acids. Trimming took 5 bases from V and 3 from J, leaving 11 bases between them. The DNA of the CDR3 is TGTGCCAGCAGCAGATGGGGGGACTACGAGCAGTACTTC. This sequence encodes CASSRWGDYEQYF.

V is TRBV20-1 and J is TRBJ2-7; D unresolved. The CDR3 extends over 11 amino acids. The germline gives CDR1 DFQATT, CDR2 SNEGSKA (reference sequence). The germline V and J ends were trimmed by 1 base and 0 bases, with 1 base remaining between them. CDR3 bases: TGCAGTGCTAGAGCCTCCTACGAGCAGTACTTC. Protein sequence: CSARASYEQYF.

The V and J genes are TRBV7-6 and TRBJ2-7, with 10 bases matching TRBD1. The germline V gene has CDR1 SGHVS and CDR2 FNYEAQ. V was clipped by 1 base and J by 2 bases; unmatched bases: 8. The CDR3 extends over 17 amino acids. CDR3 residues: CASSLEGTGTGAYEQYF. CDR3 DNA: TGTGCCAGCAGCTTAGAAGGTACCGGGACAGGGGCCTACGAGCAGTACTTC.

The chain recombines TRBV6-5 with TRBJ1-3; a possible D gene is TRBD1 (6 bases). CDR3 length: 14 amino acids. Trimming stripped 6 bases from V and 0 bases from J, with 9 bases between. The germline V gene encodes CDR1 MNHEY and CDR2 SVGAGI. The chain's CDR3 is CASSPGHSGNTIYF. The CDR3 region has the DNA TGTGCCAGCAGCCCGGGACACTCTGGAAACACCATATATTTT.

This clone was seen a few times. The chain carries TRBV6-5 and TRBJ1-2; a possible D gene is TRBD1 (5 bases). Trimming removed 3 bases from V and 7 bases from J, with 12 bases in between. Germline CDR1 MNHEY, CDR2 SVGAGI. CDR3 length: 13 residues. The CDR3 reads CASSYSGASGYTF. The CDR3 DNA follows: TGTGCCAGCAGTTATAGTGGGGCTTCTGGCTACACCTTC.

The CDR3 protein is CASTSYTNTGELFF. The DNA for the CDR3 is TGTGCCAGCACCTCTTACACGAACACCGGGGAGCTGTTTTTT. The J gene is TRBJ2-2, the V gene TRBV5-6; D call uncertain. From germline, CDR1 is SGHDT and CDR2 YYEEEE. Trimming removed 6 bases at V and 0 bases at J, with 9 bases between. There are 14 residues in the CDR3.

J is TRBJ1-1 and V is TRBV5-1; D remains ambiguous. Germline V gene data show CDR1 as SGHRS and CDR2 as YFSETQ. The CDR3 totals 10 residues. V was trimmed by 5 bases and J by 4 bases, leaving 3 bases between them. CDR3 nucleotide sequence: TGCGCCAGCAGGGGCACTGAAGCTTTCTTT. Residues: CASRGTEAFF.

V gene TRBV5-4 combines with J gene TRBJ2-2, with D perhaps TRBD1 or TRBD2 (6 bases each). Looked up from germline, CDR1 is SGHNT and CDR2 is YYREEE (reference sequence). V was clipped by 1 base and J by 6 bases, with 7 bases between them. The CDR3 is 13 amino acids. The CDR3 DNA reads as TGTGCCAGCAGCTTGCGGGGGCCCGGGGAGCTGTTTTTT. Translation gives CASSLRGPGELFF. The full variable domain, in which reference TRBV5-4 and TRBJ2-2 provide the parts outside the CDR3, is ETGVTQSPTHLIKTRGQQVTLRCSSQSGHNTVSWYQQALGQGPQFIFQYYREEENGRGNFPPRFSGLQFPNYSSELNVNALELDDSALYLCASSLRGPGELFFGEGSRLTVL.

The chain uses TRBV7-9 and TRBJ2-3, with D perhaps matching TRBD1 or TRBD2 (6 bases each). The CDR3 loop spans 13 amino acids. The V gene lost 11 bases and the J gene lost 0 bases, with 12 bases spanning the gap. In germline, CDR1 is SEHNR, CDR2 FQNEAQ (reference sequence). The CDR3 region has the DNA TGTGCCGGAGGGGGGACTAGCACAGATACGCAGTATTTT. It is translated as CAGGGTSTDTQYF.

The chain couples TRBV13 to TRBJ2-1; 9 bases agree with TRBD2. V lost 2 bases to trimming and J lost 9 bases; unmatched junction nucleotides: 8. CDR1 PRHDT and CDR2 FYEKMQ come from the germline V gene (reference sequence). This CDR3 spans 15 amino acids. CDR3 sequence: CASSLPSGIGSEQFF. CDR3 coding DNA: TGTGCCAGCAGCTTACCTAGCGGGATAGGGAGTGAGCAGTTCTTC.

The chain recombines TRBV7-8 with TRBJ1-2; D remains unclear. CDR3 length: 15 residues. Trimming stripped 1 base from V and 3 bases from J, with 12 bases between. Per germline, CDR1 SGHVS and CDR2 FQNEAQ. CDR3 DNA sequence: TGTGCCAGCAGCTTAGAATGGTCAGACTACTATGGCTACACCTTC. Translating it yields CASSLEWSDYYGYTF.

This chain joins TRBV7-8 and TRBJ2-7; D gene uncertain. The V and J ends lost 5 bases and 13 bases respectively, with 6 bases between them. The CDR3 loop spans 8 amino acids. Germline values: CDR1 SGHVS, CDR2 FQNEAQ. The CDR3 region is CASSILYF. The CDR3, as DNA: TGTGCCAGCAGCATCCTATACTTC.

J is TRBJ2-5 and V is TRBV5-6, with D uncertain. V was cut by 1 base and J by 1 base, with 11 bases left in between. This CDR3 region has 15 residues. Germline loops: CDR1 SGHDT, CDR2 YYEEEE. In DNA, the CDR3 is TGTGCCAGCAGCTTGTATCTCAGCGCCCAAGAGACCCAGTACTTC. It yields the protein CASSLYLSAQETQYF.

The CDR3 nucleotides read TGCGCCAGCACCTACAGGGGGCGCAACGAGCAGTACTTC. Translating it yields CASTYRGRNEQYF. The genes are TRBV23-1 and TRBJ2-7; 9 bases are a match to TRBD1. TRBV23-1 is annotated as an ORF whose role is uncertain. V trimming: 7 bases; J trimming: 5 bases; junction bases outside the gene matches: 6. This CDR3 spans 13 amino acids.

This clone was seen once. The CDR3 bases are TGTGCCAGCAGCTCCTATAAGGACAGGGAGATTTTCTTT. This gives the protein CASSSYKDREIFF. The chain combines TRBV7-9 with TRBJ1-1, with 8 bases matching TRBD1. The CDR3 spans 13 residues. The V gene's germline CDR1 is SEHNR and CDR2 FQNEAQ (reference sequence). With V trimmed by 4 bases and J by 13 bases, 11 bases remained unmatched.

This chain links TRBV27 with TRBJ2-7, with D possibly being TRBD1 (5 bases). Trimming took off 6 bases at V and 3 bases at J, with 15 bases between the two ends. The CDR3 runs 14 residues. Germline lookup yields CDR1 MNHEY and CDR2 SMNVEV (reference sequence). This CDR3 reads CASRGLTGVYEQYF. DNA of the CDR3: TGTGCCAGCAGGGGCCTCACAGGTGTCTACGAGCAGTACTTC.

The chain combines TRBV27 with TRBJ2-3; D remains unclear. V dropped 4 bases and J dropped 1 base, with 15 bases sitting between them. CDR3 length: 16 residues. Germline CDR1 MNHEY, CDR2 SMNVEV (reference sequence). CDR3 sequence: CASSSNPMEGTDTQYF. Written as DNA, the CDR3 is TGTGCCAGCAGTTCAAACCCCATGGAAGGCACAGATACGCAGTATTTT.